One sample yielded the 24 T cell receptor beta chains listed below, sequenced in a study of regulatory T cells in long-lasting Graves disease. Sequencing libraries for TCR beta were prepared with iRepertoire HTBI primers and Arm-PCR of CDR3 regions. TCRdb used MiXCR to reprocess the multiplex PCR reads, holding one entry per CDR3 protein. The data show a few hundred thousand distinct CDR3 sequences, around 15% seen once. Time point meaning: newly diagnosed GD, antithyroid drugs for less than 3 months. RNA from PBMCs was the source of the TCR library. The same specimen was also included in a second study, on T cells in Graves' hyperthyroidism and ophthalmopathy.

Source: peripheral blood mononuclear cells (PBMCs), taken at new diagnosis, from a patient treated with antithyroid drugs. All receptors derive from a woman aged 50 to 60 with Graves disease.

This clonotype was detected a few times. The V gene is TRBV5-1, the J gene TRBJ2-1; 8 nucleotides line up with TRBD2. In germline, CDR1 is SGHRS, CDR2 YFSETQ. The CDR3 spans 15 residues. V trimming: 4 bases; J trimming: 7 bases; junction bases outside the gene matches: 10. The DNA for the CDR3 is TGCGCCAGCAGCCCCCGGGGGGGAGGTGAGAATGAGCAGTTCTTC. The encoded protein is CASSPRGGGENEQFF.

This clonotype was recorded many times. The CDR3 DNA reads as TGTGCCTGGCGCCCTCCCGGGACAGGCCGATACGAGCAGTACTTC. As protein: CAWRPPGTGRYEQYF. This chain connects TRBV30 to TRBJ2-7; TRBD1 agrees at 8 bases. Germline values: CDR1 GTSNPN, CDR2 SVGIG (reference sequence). V shed 5 bases, J shed 4 bases, and the junction held 13 bases outside the gene matches. The CDR3 has 15 residues.

This clonotype was observed a few times. Compared with germline, one end of the junction differs, possibly owing to a read error. The gene calls are TRBV6-2 or TRBV6-3 and TRBJ2-7, with D unclear. CDR3 size: 16 residues. Germline V CDR1 and CDR2: MNHEY, SVGEGT. CDR3 DNA sequence: TGTGCCGGCAGTTCCCATACCTCGGGTGAGACCTACGAGCAGTACTTC. It translates to CAGSSHTSGETYEQYF.

This clonotype has a count of ten or more. This chain uses TRBV6-1 with TRBJ2-4; no firm D call. The V end lost 1 base, the J end lost 0 bases, and 16 bases lay between the germline ends. Looked up from germline, CDR1 is MNHNS and CDR2 is SASEGT. This CDR3 has 18 amino acids. CDR3 nucleotide sequence: TGTGCCAGCAGTGAAGGGTTTTCTAAGGTACTAGCCAAAAACATTCAGTACTTC. It translates to CASSEGFSKVLAKNIQYF.

The chain uses TRBV3-1 and TRBJ1-5; no firm D call. Trimming cost V 3 bases and J 4 bases, with 10 bases left between them. Germline V lookup: CDR1 LGHDT, CDR2 YNNKEL (reference sequence). CDR3 length equals 14 residues. CDR3 sequence (DNA): TGTGCCAGCAGCCATCGGTCGGGGAATCAGCCCCAGCATTTT. Translated: CASSHRSGNQPQHF.

This clonotype was found a few times. The chain joins TRBV5-1 to TRBJ2-7, with a possible D match to TRBD1 (5 bases). V dropped 1 base and J dropped 4 bases, with 9 bases sitting between them. The CDR3 is 13 residues long. CDR1 is SGHRS and CDR2 is YFSETQ in the germline V gene. CDR3 sequence: CASSLSRAYEQYF. CDR3 DNA sequence: TGCGCCAGCAGCTTGAGCAGGGCTTACGAGCAGTACTTC.

This clonotype was counted a few times. V usage is TRBV19 and J usage is TRBJ2-6; D remains ambiguous. Germline CDR1 and CDR2: LNHDA and SQIVND (reference sequence). Trimming left V 3 bases short and J 0 bases short, with 12 bases between. This CDR3 contains 17 residues. Written as DNA, the CDR3 is TGTGCCAGTAGTATGTTGACCGCAAGCTCTGGGGCCAACGTCCTGACTTTC. This gives the protein CASSMLTASSGANVLTF.

V gene TRBV27 combines with J gene TRBJ2-7; D call uncertain. The CDR3 spans 14 residues. V lost 5 bases, J lost 7 bases, and 18 bases lay in between. Germline V gene data show CDR1 as MNHEY and CDR2 as SMNVEV (reference sequence). The CDR3 spells CASSLYPYEGEQYF. CDR3 DNA sequence: TGTGCCAGCAGTCTGTATCCCTACGAAGGGGAGCAGTACTTC.

Ten or more counts support this clonotype. The chain uses TRBV28 and TRBJ2-1, with D possibly being TRBD2 (6 bases). The J call is in doubt because the DNA end fits TRBJ2-5 better. CDR1 and CDR2 from the germline V gene are MDHEN and SYDVKM. The CDR3 is 15 amino acids. DNA of the CDR3: TGTGCCAGCAGTCCGGGACTGCCAACCCAAGAGACCCAGTACTTC. Translation gives CASSPGLPTQETQYF.

This clonotype was detected ten times or more. The V call is TRBV7-3, the J call TRBJ2-1; D unresolved. CDR1 is SGHTA and CDR2 is FQGTGA in the germline V gene. The CDR3 has 15 amino acids. Trimming stripped 4 bases from V and 5 bases from J, with 15 bases between. CDR3 residues: CASSSQPGHDNEQFF. The CDR3 DNA follows: TGTGCCAGCAGCTCCCAACCGGGCCACGACAATGAGCAGTTCTTC.

In its sample, this clonotype was seen a few times. The chain combines TRBV6-1 with TRBJ1-5, with D perhaps matching TRBD1 (6 bases). The CDR3 is made up of 14 amino acids. Germline V lookup: CDR1 MNHNS, CDR2 SASEGT. With 8 bases removed from V and 4 bases from J, the gap between germline ends came to 15 bases. The CDR3 here is CASGQTGTNQPQHF. The CDR3 DNA reads TGTGCCAGCGGACAGACAGGCACAAATCAGCCCCAGCATTTT.

This rearrangement joins TRBV6-2 or TRBV6-3 to TRBJ2-1, with D possibly TRBD1 on 5 matching bases. CDR3 size: 14 residues. The germline CDR1 and CDR2 sequences are MNHEY and SVGEGT. Trimming shortened V by 8 bases and J by 8 bases, and 19 bases separated the two germline ends. The CDR3: CASALRAQGYEQFF. The CDR3 coding sequence is TGTGCCAGCGCCCTCCGGGCCCAGGGCTATGAGCAGTTCTTC.

This clonotype was seen at least ten times. The chain links TRBV7-2 to TRBJ2-7; 7 bases line up with TRBD1. This CDR3 spans 13 amino acids. Germline trimming cut 6 bases from V and 2 bases from J; bases unmatched to any gene: 4. Germline assignment: CDR1 SGHTA and CDR2 FQGNSA. The CDR3 region is CASSRGQAYEQYF. The CDR3 region has the DNA TGTGCCAGCAGTCGTGGACAGGCCTACGAGCAGTACTTC.

This clonotype has a handful of counts. The chain carries TRBV11-2 and TRBJ2-6, with 14 bases matching TRBD2. V lost 5 bases to trimming and J lost 0 bases; unmatched junction nucleotides: 6. The CDR3 covers 19 residues. Germline values: CDR1 SGHAT, CDR2 FQNNGV. CDR3 sequence (DNA): TGTGCCAGCAGCCCGGGACTAGCGGGAGCTTACTCTGGGGCCAACGTCCTGACTTTC. It encodes CASSPGLAGAYSGANVLTF.

This clonotype was picked up a small number of times. The CDR3 end shows no conserved phenylalanine or tryptophan, and so a read error is likely. This rearrangement joins TRBV12-3 or TRBV12-4 to TRBJ1-2; 9 positions match TRBD1. The CDR3 length is 14 residues. V dropped 6 bases and J dropped 4; count of bases not matched to a gene: 6. The CDR3 DNA reads as TGTGCCAGCAGGCCACAGGACAGGGGCTATGGCTACACCCTC. Residues: CASRPQDRGYGYTL.

The genes are TRBV30 and TRBJ2-3; D possibly corresponds to TRBD1 (6 bases). The CDR3 is made up of 12 amino acids. CDR1 is GTSNPN, CDR2 SVGIG, per germline (reference sequence). V was clipped by 3 bases and J by 4 bases, with 8 bases between them. The CDR3 nucleotides are TGTGCCTGGAGCAGGGGTGCAGATACGCAGTATTTT. Translated, it gives CAWSRGADTQYF.

This clonotype came up once. Sequence at one end of the junction differs from germline and may be a read error. Here the CDR3 DNA reads TGTGCTAGCAGCTTAGCCGGGGCGGCAGGGGGAGAGACCCAGTACTTC. Its protein is CASSLAGAAGGETQYF. The V call is TRBV7-7, the J call TRBJ2-5; TRBD1 aligns across 7 bases. The germline V gene encodes CDR1 SSHAT and CDR2 FNYEAQ (reference sequence). This CDR3 has 16 amino acids.

As for this clonotype: This likely reflects a read error, since a far larger clone is one base away. The chain links TRBV7-9 to TRBJ2-7; maybe TRBD2 (6 bases). Germline V gene sequence: CDR1 SEHNR, CDR2 FQNEAQ (reference sequence). V was trimmed by 3 bases and J by 5 bases, leaving 14 bases between them. The CDR3 totals 14 residues. The CDR3 nucleotides read TGTGCCAGCAGCTTGAGAGGGAGGTCCAACGAGCAGTACTTC. This encodes CASSLRGRSNEQYF.

This clonotype was found many times. CDR3 sequence reads: CASSAQDSQETQYF. CDR3 coding DNA: TGTGCCAGCAGCGCTCAAGACTCTCAAGAGACCCAGTACTTC. The gene calls are TRBV13 and TRBJ2-5; D ambiguous. V gave up 5 bases and J gave up 2 bases, with 12 bases separating them. The germline V gene has CDR1 PRHDT and CDR2 FYEKMQ (reference sequence). The CDR3 contains 14 residues.

J is TRBJ2-2 and V is TRBV9, with 11 bases lining up with TRBD2. V trimming: 3 bases; J trimming: 3 bases; junction bases outside the gene matches: 7. The CDR3 has 17 amino acids. Germline CDR1 and CDR2: SGDLS and YYNGEE. The CDR3 sequence is CASSATSGRAHTGELFF. The CDR3 coding sequence is TGTGCCAGCAGCGCTACTAGCGGGAGAGCCCACACCGGGGAGCTGTTTTTT.

This clonotype was observed a handful of times. This chain uses TRBV9 with TRBJ2-7; D is possibly TRBD2 (5 bases). CDR1 and CDR2 from the germline V gene are SGDLS and YYNGEE. The CDR3 has 13 residues. V gave up 4 bases and J gave up 0 bases, with 8 bases separating them. The CDR3 DNA is TGTGCCAGCAGCCCACTAGACTCCTACGAGCAGTACTTC. Translated: CASSPLDSYEQYF.

This chain connects TRBV19 to TRBJ2-3; 10 bases are shared with TRBD2. CDR1 LNHDA and CDR2 SQIVND come from the germline V gene (reference sequence). The CDR3 is 14 amino acids. V was clipped by 4 bases and J by 10 bases; unmatched bases: 8. CDR3 residues: CASSTGTSEISQYF. The CDR3 DNA sequence: TGTGCCAGTAGTACCGGGACTAGCGAGATTTCGCAGTATTTT.

This clonotype was observed many times. The V gene is TRBV28, the J gene TRBJ1-2; D unclear. The germline V and J ends were trimmed by 5 bases and 8 bases, with 12 bases remaining between them. The germline V gene has CDR1 MDHEN and CDR2 SYDVKM. There are 12 residues in the CDR3. This chain's CDR3 is CASSPGIPGYTF. CDR3 coding DNA: TGTGCCAGCAGTCCCGGGATCCCGGGCTACACCTTC.

This clonotype came up many times. DNA of the CDR3: TGCAGTGCTACCCGACAAGAGACCCAGTACTTC. It specifies CSATRQETQYF. This chain links TRBV20-1 with TRBJ2-5; D not resolved. Trimming removed 4 bases at V and 2 bases at J, with 5 bases between. Germline lookup yields CDR1 DFQATT and CDR2 SNEGSKA (reference sequence). There are 11 residues in the CDR3.